These 26 T cell receptor beta chains originate from one sample sequenced in a study of OX40 agonist ivuxolimab in advanced cancers. Libraries were prepared by immunoSEQ multiplex PCR; TCRdb keeps only in-frame clonotypes and omits some of them. This table holds about 77,000 clones, 85% to 95% found once. The material was CD4+ or CD8+ T cells sorted from blood, obtained in a trial of the OX40 agonist ivuxolimab. These receptor sequences come from an adult with an advanced solid tumor such as melanoma, head and neck, liver or kidney cancer.

The V and J genes are TRBV2 and TRBJ1-3; D not certain. This CDR3 contains 14 residues. Deletions cut 4 bases from V and 0 bases from J, with 7 bases between. The V gene's germline CDR1 is SNHLY and CDR2 FYNNEI. CDR3 amino acids: CASSAENSGNTIYF. The CDR3 nucleotides read TGTGCCAGCAGTGCCGAGAACTCTGGAAACACCATATATTTT.

The chain recombines TRBV10-3 with TRBJ2-1; 11 bases match TRBD2. Germline lookup yields CDR1 ENHRY and CDR2 SYGVKD. The CDR3 runs to 17 residues. Trimming removed 2 bases from V and 4 bases from J; junction bases left unmatched: 7. The CDR3 is CAISELIAGGSYNEQFF. In DNA form, the CDR3 reads TGTGCCATCAGTGAGCTAATAGCGGGAGGGTCGTACAATGAGCAGTTCTTC.

The chain joins TRBV9 to TRBJ2-2; D is unclear. The CDR3 runs to 17 residues. V was clipped by 1 base and J by 1 base, with 14 bases between them. CDR1 SGDLS and CDR2 YYNGEE come from the germline V gene. CDR3 sequence reads: CASSVTRGTMNTGELFF. The CDR3 nucleotides are TGTGCCAGCAGCGTAACAAGAGGTACGATGAACACCGGGGAGCTGTTTTTT.

Comments on this clone: The same CDR3 also results from other DNA sequences found in this sample. The V call is TRBV10-3, the J call TRBJ2-7, with 10 bases aligning to TRBD1. CDR3 length: 14 amino acids. The V gene end was trimmed by 0 bases and the J gene end by 4 bases; junction bases not matched to a gene: 0. Germline V gives CDR1 ENHRY, CDR2 SYGVKD. The CDR3 bases are TGTGCCATCAGTGAGTCGGGACAGGGGTACGAGCAGTACTTC. Translation: CAISESGQGYEQYF.

The chain couples TRBV9 to TRBJ2-5, with 9 bases identical to TRBD2. The CDR3 has 15 residues. The germline CDR1 and CDR2 sequences are SGDLS and YYNGEE. V lost 0 bases, J lost 4 bases, and 4 bases stayed unmatched. The CDR3 DNA reads as TGTGCCAGCAGCGTAGTGGCGGGAGGGGTAGAGACCCAGTACTTC. Residues: CASSVVAGGVETQYF.

The chain has TRBV27 and TRBJ2-5; D gene ambiguous. The length of the CDR3 is 14 residues. Germline values: CDR1 MNHEY, CDR2 SMNVEV (reference sequence). V was cut by 2 bases and J by 7 bases, with 14 bases left in between. The CDR3 DNA is TGTGCCAGCAGTTTAAGTTTAGACGGCCGGACCCAGTACTTC. It specifies CASSLSLDGRTQYF.

This chain links TRBV7-2 with TRBJ2-7, with D possibly being TRBD2 (5 bases). The germline V gene has CDR1 SGHTA and CDR2 FQGNSA. CDR3 size: 13 residues. Trimming pared 3 bases from V and 1 base from J, leaving 7 bases between. The CDR3 coding sequence is TGTGCCAGCAGCTTTACGGGGTCCTACGAGCAGTACTTC. It translates to CASSFTGSYEQYF.

The CDR3 region is CASSAHRDNQPQHF. The CDR3 DNA sequence: TGTGCCAGCAGTGCCCACAGGGATAATCAGCCCCAGCATTTT. The gene calls are TRBV6-1 and TRBJ1-5, with D perhaps matching TRBD1 (6 bases). The CDR3 contains 14 residues. The germline gives CDR1 MNHNS, CDR2 SASEGT. Trimming removed 4 bases at V and 4 bases at J, with 11 bases between.

The chain has TRBV6-5 and TRBJ2-7; 11 bases match TRBD2. V was pared by 3 bases and J by 6 bases, with 4 bases of the junction left unmatched. This CDR3 region has 14 residues. CDR1 MNHEY and CDR2 SVGAGI come from the germline V gene. The CDR3 nucleotides are TGTGCCAGCAGTTATTTAGCGGGGGGGCTCGAGCAGTACTTC. It yields the protein CASSYLAGGLEQYF.

This clone was observed a single time. The J gene is TRBJ1-6, the V gene TRBV6-5; TRBD1 matches 9 bases. CDR1 is MNHEY, CDR2 SVGAGI, per germline. V lost 5 bases and J lost 7; bases outside the gene matches: 6. The CDR3 extends over 15 amino acids. For the CDR3, the DNA is TGTGCCAGCAGTATACAGGGGGCTCTGAATTCACCCCTCCACTTT. Translation: CASSIQGALNSPLHF.

This chain uses TRBV18 with TRBJ1-1; possible D gene TRBD1, 6 bases. Germline V gene sequence: CDR1 KGHSH, CDR2 LQKENI. Between the trimmed V and J ends, which lost 1 base and 2 bases, there was a span of 14 bases. The length of the CDR3 is 16 residues. The CDR3 protein is CASSPLDPGVNTEAFF. The CDR3, as DNA: TGTGCCAGCTCACCACTAGACCCAGGGGTTAACACTGAAGCTTTCTTT.

For the CDR3, the DNA is TGTGCCAGCAGCGTTACACCGAACACTGAAGCTTTCTTT. Residues: CASSVTPNTEAFF. The chain combines TRBV11-2 with TRBJ1-1; no clear D. Trimming took off 5 bases at V and 1 base at J, with 8 bases between the two ends. The CDR3 has 13 amino acids. CDR1 is SGHAT and CDR2 is FQNNGV in the germline V gene.

The V gene is TRBV7-2, the J gene TRBJ1-1; weak D call: TRBD1 (5 bases). CDR3 length equals 15 residues. V was clipped by 5 bases and J by 7 bases, with 20 bases between them. Per germline, CDR1 SGHTA and CDR2 FQGNSA. CDR3 DNA: TGTGCCAGCAGCCCTCCCGGGGGGGAAAATGGTGAAGCTTTCTTT. This translates into CASSPPGGENGEAFF.

This chain uses TRBV18 with TRBJ1-5; 11 bases map to TRBD1. The ends lost 5 bases at V and 6 bases at J; junction bases unmatched: 6. Germline assignment: CDR1 KGHSH and CDR2 LQKENI. The CDR3 is 15 amino acids. CDR3 amino acids: CASSSPGQGVQPQHF. The CDR3 DNA reads as TGTGCCAGCTCATCGCCGGGACAGGGGGTTCAGCCCCAGCATTTT.

The chain has TRBV7-8 and TRBJ2-3; D remains unclear. V shed 1 base and J shed 0 bases, with 8 bases lying between them. The CDR3 is 15 amino acids. The germline gives CDR1 SGHVS, CDR2 FQNEAQ. CDR3 amino acids: CASSLDYSSTDTQYF. CDR3 in DNA: TGTGCCAGCAGCTTAGATTACAGCAGCACAGATACGCAGTATTTT. The variable domain in full, with the rest retrieved from reference TRBV7-8 and TRBJ2-3, is GAGVSQSPRYKVAKRGQDVALRCDPISGHVSLFWYQQALGQGPEFLTYFQNEAQLDKSGLPSDRFFAERPEGSVSTLKIQRTQQEDSAVYLCASSLDYSSTDTQYFGPGTRLTVL.

There are a few counts of this clone. This chain uses TRBV9 with TRBJ2-1; a weak D match, TRBD1 (8 bases). Trimming shortened V by 4 bases and J by 3 bases, and 17 bases separated the two germline ends. This CDR3 has 16 residues. CDR1 and CDR2 from the germline V gene are SGDLS and YYNGEE. CDR3: CASSTGGGSNYNEQFF. The CDR3 coding sequence is TGTGCCAGCAGCACAGGGGGGGGAAGTAACTACAATGAGCAGTTCTTC.

This clone was detected a few times. The V and J genes are TRBV7-2 and TRBJ2-2, with 10 bases identical to TRBD1. V dropped 3 bases and J dropped 3; count of bases not matched to a gene: 1. This CDR3 spans 15 amino acids. Germline values: CDR1 SGHTA, CDR2 FQGNSA. The chain's CDR3 is CASSFGTGDTGELFF. CDR3 coding DNA: TGTGCCAGCAGCTTCGGGACAGGGGACACCGGGGAGCTGTTTTTT.

This sequence joins TRBV7-8 and TRBJ2-5, with a weak D call TRBD1 (7 bases). Trimming took off 5 bases at V and 7 bases at J, with 20 bases between the two ends. The CDR3 has 15 residues. In germline, CDR1 is SGHVS, CDR2 FQNEAQ. The CDR3 sequence is CASSPVGGPGGTQYF. In DNA, the CDR3 is TGTGCCAGCAGCCCGGTAGGGGGCCCCGGGGGGACCCAGTACTTC.

This chain links TRBV5-1 with TRBJ2-7, with 10 bases matching TRBD1. V gave up 1 base and J gave up 3 bases; unmatched junction bases: 4. Germline V gives CDR1 SGHRS, CDR2 YFSETQ. The CDR3 runs to 15 residues. CDR3 region: CASSLLGTGVYEQYF. CDR3 coding DNA: TGCGCCAGCAGCTTGCTGGGGACAGGGGTCTACGAGCAGTACTTC.

V is TRBV28 and J is TRBJ1-2, with a possible D match to TRBD1 (5 bases). V gave up 4 bases and J gave up 7 bases, with 13 bases separating them. The germline CDR1 and CDR2 sequences are MDHEN and SYDVKM. This CDR3 comprises 13 residues. The chain's CDR3 is CASSSPGDFGYTF. The CDR3 DNA is TGTGCCAGCAGTTCCCCGGGGGACTTTGGCTACACCTTC.

Concerning this clone itself: The same CDR3 can be traced to other DNA sequences in this sample. This chain joins TRBV7-2 and TRBJ2-1, with D possibly being TRBD2 (5 bases). Between the trimmed V and J ends, which lost 5 bases and 7 bases, there was a span of 9 bases. The germline CDR1 and CDR2 sequences are SGHTA and FQGNSA. The CDR3 runs 12 residues. The chain's CDR3 is CASSAPGNEQFF. CDR3 sequence (DNA): TGTGCCAGCAGCGCGCCGGGGAATGAGCAGTTCTTC.

The CDR3 sequence: CAWSVGIEKLFF. For the CDR3, the DNA is TGTGCCTGGAGTGTAGGAATTGAAAAACTGTTTTTT. The chain recombines TRBV30 with TRBJ1-4; no clear D. Germline assignment: CDR1 GTSNPN and CDR2 SVGIG (reference sequence). The CDR3 spans 12 residues. Trimming removed 0 bases at V and 7 bases at J, with 6 bases between.

This chain links TRBV28 with TRBJ2-7; D remains ambiguous. The V and J ends lost 3 bases and 4 bases respectively, with 4 bases between them. Germline V gene lookup returns CDR1 MDHEN and CDR2 SYDVKM. This CDR3 has 11 residues. The CDR3 reads CASSLRYEQYF. The DNA for the CDR3 is TGTGCCAGCAGTTTGAGGTACGAGCAGTACTTC.

This clone was detected only once. V gene TRBV10-3 combines with J gene TRBJ2-2; unclear D gene. The CDR3 has 15 amino acids. Germline CDR1 and CDR2: ENHRY and SYGVKD. The V and J ends lost 4 bases and 3 bases respectively, with 12 bases between them. CDR3 residues: CAISGWAPDTGELFF. CDR3 DNA sequence: TGTGCCATCAGTGGGTGGGCGCCCGACACCGGGGAGCTGTTTTTT.

This chain links TRBV7-9 with TRBJ1-1; D is perhaps TRBD1 (5 bases). This CDR3 contains 13 residues. From germline, CDR1 is SEHNR and CDR2 FQNEAQ (reference sequence). V was cut by 6 bases and J by 0 bases, with 8 bases left in between. The CDR3 here is CASRDTLNTEAFF. The CDR3, as DNA: TGTGCCAGCAGGGACACATTGAACACTGAAGCTTTCTTT. Using reference TRBV7-9 and TRBJ1-1 for the parts outside the CDR3, the full variable domain is DTGVSQNPRHKITKRGQNVTFRCDPISEHNRLYWYRQTLGQGPEFLTYFQNEAQLEKSRLLSDRFSAERPKGSFSTLEIQRTEQGDSAMYLCASRDTLNTEAFFGQGTRLTVV.

The V call is TRBV7-9, the J call TRBJ2-3; possibly TRBD2 for D (6 bases). The germline V gene has CDR1 SEHNR and CDR2 FQNEAQ (reference sequence). This CDR3 has 13 residues. Trimming pared 8 bases from V and 4 bases from J, leaving 13 bases between. The CDR3 region is CASVEGAADTQYF. The CDR3 DNA reads TGTGCCAGCGTGGAGGGAGCGGCAGATACGCAGTATTTT.